A single T cell receptor beta chain is shown here with its context. Its cognate antigen is unknown. This specimen belongs to a study of cytomegalovirus exposure and HLA in healthy donors. Overall study: Among the 398 genotyped donors, 70% to 90% were placed in the Caucasian-associated ancestry cluster. Findings of the study overall: In a later analysis, a genetic analysis reported fewer productive-TCR N-insertions in an Asian-associated ancestry cluster than the cohort average. The authors considered a cluster of highly shared sequence variants likely to be a sequencing artifact.

PCR employed 60 Vbeta and 13 Jbeta primers. The data were produced by immunoSEQ multiplex PCR, yet TCRdb's version contains in-frame clones alone and is incomplete. The sample gives about 150,000 clones, roughly four fifths of which show up once; approximately 1.5% is in the top ten. The TCR was taken from a man aged 40-49 years in good health and CMV-seronegative. Sequences were obtained from PBMCs.

The CDR3 nucleotides are TGTGCCAGCTCACCATCATGGGGCGGCATACGGGACTATGGCTACACCTTC. This sequence encodes CASSPSWGGIRDYGYTF. The chain joins TRBV18 to TRBJ1-2; D is perhaps TRBD1 (5 bases). This CDR3 contains 17 residues. The germline CDR1 and CDR2 sequences are KGHSH and LQKENI. V was trimmed by 2 bases and J by 3 bases, leaving 19 bases between them.